This TCR beta chain emerged from a study of cytomegalovirus exposure and HLA in healthy donors. Study results and caveats: Roughly uniform depth of sequencing across donors was assumed in presence/absence analyses. Follow-up analysis later connected one missense variant in DCLRE1C with trimming of TCR beta V- and J-genes. The study flagged around 150 TCR beta chains as cytomegalovirus-associated.

Amplification used 60 Vbeta primers and 13 Jbeta primers. Per the original data handling: Some 9.9 million shared chains were among 80 million or so unique TCR beta chains counted in a later analysis. Method: immunoSEQ multiplex PCR; TCRdb's copy keeps in-frame clones and lacks some. The V and J calls and clone size were taken over from that table, and D and trimming were inferred from the DNA. Counted here are over 100,000 clones, approximately 87% occurring once; the ten biggest clones make up 2.5% to 3%. Details on this clone: Its antigen is unidentified.

This receptor was obtained from a man between 35 and 55 years old in good health and CMV-seronegative. Sequencing was done on a sample of PBMCs.

The CDR3 protein is CASSLGPGNTEAFF. Here the CDR3 DNA reads TGTGCCAGCAGTCTCGGCCCGGGGAACACTGAAGCTTTCTTT. The chain couples TRBV11-3 to TRBJ1-1, with D unclear. CDR3 length: 14 residues. The V and J ends lost 6 bases and 1 base respectively, with 12 bases between them. CDR1 and CDR2 from the germline V gene are SGHNT and YENEEA.